The rows below give T cell receptor beta chains drawn from one sample of a study of cytomegalovirus exposure and HLA in healthy donors. Sequenced by immunoSEQ multiplex PCR; TCRdb stores in-frame clones only, minus some. The profile shows about 170,000 clones, approximately 79% of them singletons. Sequenced: PBMCs. The receptors were sampled from a male donor in good health and CMV-seronegative. Both conserved end residues are part of each CDR3. A D gene is named only where the DNA matches it firmly. Expanded clones get a size class; other rows say once, few or many, or leave the size out.

>.|TRBV7-2|TRBD1|TRBJ1-2
TGTGCCAGCAGCTTAGGACAGGGTAACGTCTATGGCTACACCTTC
CASSLGQGNVYGYTF
>.|TRBV27|TRBD1|TRBJ2-7
TGTGCCAGCAGCCCACCGGACAGGGCGACGAGGTACGAGCAGTACTTC
CASSPPDRATRYEQYF
>.|TRBV6-5|.|TRBJ1-6
TGTGCCAGCAGTCGTTACCGGGGAAAGCTCCACTTT
CASSRYRGKLHF
>.|TRBV19|.|TRBJ1-4
TGTGCCAGTAGCCGCCTTCCAGGGGAGAATGAAAAACTGTTTTTT
CASSRLPGENEKLFF
>.|TRBV7-6|.|TRBJ2-2
TGTGCCAGCAGCTTAGGGGCTAGCGCGAACACCGGGGAGCTGTTTTTT
CASSLGASANTGELFF
>.|TRBV5-1|.|TRBJ1-3
TGCGCCAGCAGCTTAAGTCCAGTTTCTGGAAACACCATATATTTT
CASSLSPVSGNTIYF
>.|TRBV7-2|.|TRBJ2-2
TGTGCCAGCAGTCAACAGGGATCCGGGGAGCTGTTTTTT
CASSQQGSGELFF
>.|TRBV7-2|.|TRBJ1-4
TGTGCCAGCAGCTTCCAGGGTGGGGGGGCAAGGGAAAAACTGTTTTTT
CASSFQGGGAREKLFF
>.|TRBV19|.|TRBJ1-3
TGTGCCAGTCGCCACCCAGGCTCTGGAAACACCATATATTTT
CASRHPGSGNTIYF
>few|TRBV15|TRBD1|TRBJ2-2
TGTGCCACCAGCTCCAGAGACAGGGGGCTCGGCGGGGAGCTGTTTTTT
CATSSRDRGLGGELFF
>.|TRBV12-5|TRBD1|TRBJ2-7
TGTGCTAGTGGATCCGGACAGGGGGCGACCTACGAGCAGTACTTC
CASGSGQGATYEQYF
>once|TRBV18|.|TRBJ2-1
TGTGCCAGCTCACCACTCCCCTCGGGGAGAGGTGATGAGCAGTTCTTC
CASSPLPSGRGDEQFF
>.|TRBV9|TRBD1|TRBJ1-5
TGTGCCAGCAGCCCGACAGGGGGAGGACAGCCCCAGCATTTT
CASSPTGGGQPQHF
>.|TRBV15|TRBD1|TRBJ2-2
TGTGCCACCAGCACCGGGACAGGGAACACCGGGGAGCTGTTTTTT
CATSTGTGNTGELFF
>.|TRBV7-9|TRBD1|TRBJ2-7
TGTGCCAGCAGCTTAAGTGACAGGGGGTTATACGAGCAGTACTTC
CASSLSDRGLYEQYF
>.|TRBV5-1|TRBD1|TRBJ1-4
TGCGCCAGCAGCTTGTCCGGACAGGGGGCGGAAAAACTGTTTTTT
CASSLSGQGAEKLFF
>.|TRBV5-1|.|TRBJ2-3
TGCGCCAGCAGCTTGTTGGGAGACTACACAGATACGCAGTATTTT
CASSLLGDYTDTQYF
>.|TRBV29-1|TRBD1|TRBJ1-2
TGCAGCGTTGAAGAAAGACAGGGGGACTATGGCTACACCTTC
CSVEERQGDYGYTF
>.|TRBV18|TRBD1|TRBJ1-4
TGTGCCAGCTCACTCGGACAGGGGGGAAATGAAAAACTGTTTTTT
CASSLGQGGNEKLFF
>.|TRBV9|.|TRBJ2-5
TGTGCCAGCAGCGTAGCTGGGCAGCCCCAGTACTTC
CASSVAGQPQYF
>.|TRBV18|TRBD1|TRBJ2-1
TGTGCCAGCTCACCACGGGTCCGGACAGGGGACAATGAGCAGTTCTTC
CASSPRVRTGDNEQFF
>.|TRBV27|TRBD2|TRBJ2-6
TGTGCCAGCGGGGGAGTAGGGCTAGCGGGGGGCTCTGGGGCCAACGTCCTGACTTTC
CASGGVGLAGGSGANVLTF
>.|TRBV25-1|.|TRBJ2-7
TGTGCCAGCAGTGAGAACAGGCAGGCCTACGAGCAGTACTTC
CASSENRQAYEQYF